These 5 T cell receptor beta chains share one sample of origin, sequenced in a study of T cells in Graves' hyperthyroidism and ophthalmopathy. Amplified TCR beta CDR3 regions came from RNA transcripts. The TCR CDR3 was amplified in a first-round RT-PCR using the HTBI primer set. Via MiXCR, TCRdb re-called the multiplex PCR reads, giving one row per CDR3 protein. Of a few hundred thousand distinct CDR3 sequences listed, less than 15% are singletons. What was sequenced was blood. These receptor sequences come from a man aged 25 to 45 with Graves' hyperthyroidism that later progressed to Graves' ophthalmopathy.

Turning to this clonotype: Given a much more abundant clone one base away, this may be a read error. V gene TRBV12-3 or TRBV12-4 combines with J gene TRBJ1-1; no definite D call. The CDR3 runs 12 residues. CDR3 DNA sequence: TGTACCAGCAGTTTACTGGGAATCTCGGCTTTCTTT. Its translation is CTSSLLGISAFF.

This rearrangement joins TRBV7-9 to TRBJ2-1; 7 nucleotides line up with TRBD1. The V gene's germline CDR1 is SEHNR and CDR2 FQNEAQ (reference sequence). The V gene end was trimmed by 4 bases and the J gene end by 2 bases; junction bases not matched to a gene: 8. There are 16 residues in the CDR3. This CDR3 reads CASSSSRDSTYNEQFF. CDR3 DNA: TGTGCCAGCAGCTCCAGCCGGGACAGCACCTACAATGAGCAGTTCTTC.

This chain joins TRBV29-1 and TRBJ2-7; a possible D gene is TRBD1 (5 bases). CDR1 SQVTM and CDR2 ANQGSEA come from the germline V gene. Trimming shortened V by 0 bases and J by 2 bases, and 14 bases separated the two germline ends. This CDR3 region has 15 residues. CDR3 loop: CSVEDPAGPPYEQYF. CDR3 in DNA: TGCAGCGTTGAAGATCCGGCAGGGCCACCCTACGAGCAGTACTTC.

This clonotype was detected many times. The gene calls are TRBV2 and TRBJ1-4; D is unclear. Looked up from germline, CDR1 is SNHLY and CDR2 is FYNNEI. Trimming shortened V by 2 bases and J by 5 bases, and 0 bases separated the two germline ends. The CDR3 loop spans 11 amino acids. CDR3 DNA sequence: TGTGCCAGCAGTGAAAATGAAAAACTGTTTTTT. Residues: CASSENEKLFF. Using reference TRBV2 and TRBJ1-4 for the parts outside the CDR3, the full variable domain is EPEVTQTPSHQVTQMGQEVILRCVPISNHLYFYWYRQILGQKVEFLVSFYNNEISEKSEIFDDQFSVERPDGSNFTLKIRSTKLEDSAMYFCASSENEKLFFGSGTQLSVL.

The rearrangement links TRBV7-9 to TRBJ1-1; D call uncertain. Germline V CDR1 and CDR2: SEHNR, FQNEAQ (reference sequence). V was pared by 4 bases and J by 3 bases, with 18 bases between. This CDR3 has 16 amino acids. DNA of the CDR3: TGTGCCAGCAGCTCCGAAACCGGGGATAGGTACACTGAAGCTTTCTTT. Its protein is CASSSETGDRYTEAFF.